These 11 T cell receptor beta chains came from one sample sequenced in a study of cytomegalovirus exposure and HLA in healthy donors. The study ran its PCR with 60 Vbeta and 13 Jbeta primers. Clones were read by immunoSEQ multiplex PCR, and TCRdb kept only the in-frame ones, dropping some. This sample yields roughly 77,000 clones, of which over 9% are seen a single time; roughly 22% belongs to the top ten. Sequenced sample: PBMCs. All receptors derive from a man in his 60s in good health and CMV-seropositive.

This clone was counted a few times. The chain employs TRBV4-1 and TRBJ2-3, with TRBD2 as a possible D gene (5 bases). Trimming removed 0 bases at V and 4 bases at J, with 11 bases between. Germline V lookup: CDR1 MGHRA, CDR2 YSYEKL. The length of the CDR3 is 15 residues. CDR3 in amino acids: CASSQDGVAPDTQYF. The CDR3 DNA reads TGCGCCAGCAGCCAAGATGGAGTAGCGCCAGATACGCAGTATTTT.

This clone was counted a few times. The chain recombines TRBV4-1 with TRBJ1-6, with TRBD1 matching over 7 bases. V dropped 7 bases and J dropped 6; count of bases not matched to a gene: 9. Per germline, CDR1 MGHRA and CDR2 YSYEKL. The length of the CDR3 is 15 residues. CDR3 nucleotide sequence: TGCGCCAGCACCCAGATAGGGACAGCTAATTCACCCCTCCACTTT. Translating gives CASTQIGTANSPLHF.

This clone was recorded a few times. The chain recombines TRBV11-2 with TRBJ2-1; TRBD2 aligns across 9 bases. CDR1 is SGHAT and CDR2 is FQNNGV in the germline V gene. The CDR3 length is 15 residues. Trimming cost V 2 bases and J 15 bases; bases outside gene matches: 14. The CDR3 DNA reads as TGTGCCAGCAGCTTACCGGGACTAGCTCAATCCGCGCGGTTCTTC. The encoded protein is CASSLPGLAQSARFF.

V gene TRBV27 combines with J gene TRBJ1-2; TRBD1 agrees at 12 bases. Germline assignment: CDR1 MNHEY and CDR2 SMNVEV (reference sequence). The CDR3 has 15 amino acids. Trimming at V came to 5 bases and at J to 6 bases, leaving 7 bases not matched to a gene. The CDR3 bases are TGTGCCAGCAGTGACCCGGGACAGGGGGCTAATGGCTACACCTTC. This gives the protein CASSDPGQGANGYTF.

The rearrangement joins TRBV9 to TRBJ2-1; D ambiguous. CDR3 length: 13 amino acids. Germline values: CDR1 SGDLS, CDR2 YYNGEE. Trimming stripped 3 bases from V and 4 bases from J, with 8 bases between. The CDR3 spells CASSDSHYNEQFF. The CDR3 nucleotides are TGTGCCAGCAGCGACTCCCATTACAATGAGCAGTTCTTC.

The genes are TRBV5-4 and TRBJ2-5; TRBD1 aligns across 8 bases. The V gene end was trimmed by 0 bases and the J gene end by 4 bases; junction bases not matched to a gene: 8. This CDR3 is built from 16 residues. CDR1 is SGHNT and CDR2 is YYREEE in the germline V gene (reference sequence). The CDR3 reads CASSLAMGQVGETQYF. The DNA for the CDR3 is TGTGCCAGCAGCTTGGCCATGGGACAGGTAGGAGAGACCCAGTACTTC.

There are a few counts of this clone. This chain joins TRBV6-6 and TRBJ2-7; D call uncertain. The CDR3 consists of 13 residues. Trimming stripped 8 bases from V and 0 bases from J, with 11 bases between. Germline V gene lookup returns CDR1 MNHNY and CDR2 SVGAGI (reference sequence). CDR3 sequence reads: CASEASLSYEQYF. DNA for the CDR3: TGTGCCAGCGAGGCCAGCCTCTCCTACGAGCAGTACTTC.

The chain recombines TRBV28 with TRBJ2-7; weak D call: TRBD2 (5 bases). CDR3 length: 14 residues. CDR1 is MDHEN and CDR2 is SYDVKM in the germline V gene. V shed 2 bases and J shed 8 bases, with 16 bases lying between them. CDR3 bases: TGTGCCAGCAGTTTACCGCTAGCCTCCGTCAAGCAGTACTTC. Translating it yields CASSLPLASVKQYF.

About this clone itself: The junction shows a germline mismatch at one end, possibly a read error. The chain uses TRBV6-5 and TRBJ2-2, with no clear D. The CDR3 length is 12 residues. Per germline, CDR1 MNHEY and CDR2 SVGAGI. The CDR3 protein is CAGRSSTGELFF. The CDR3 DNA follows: TGTGCCGGCAGGTCGAGCACCGGGGAGCTGTTTTTT.

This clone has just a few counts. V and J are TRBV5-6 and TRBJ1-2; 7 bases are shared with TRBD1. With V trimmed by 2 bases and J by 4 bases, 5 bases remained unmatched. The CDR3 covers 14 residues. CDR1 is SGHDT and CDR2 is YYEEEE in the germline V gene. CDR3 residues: CASSFDRVGYGYTF. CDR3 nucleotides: TGTGCCAGCAGCTTCGACAGGGTGGGCTATGGCTACACCTTC.

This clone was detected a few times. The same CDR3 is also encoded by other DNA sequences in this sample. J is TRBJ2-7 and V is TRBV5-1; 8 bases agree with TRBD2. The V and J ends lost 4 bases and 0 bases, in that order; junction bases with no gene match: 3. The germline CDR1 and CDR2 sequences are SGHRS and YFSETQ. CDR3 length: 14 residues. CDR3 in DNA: TGCGCCAGCAGCCCAACTAGCGGCTCCTACGAGCAGTACTTC. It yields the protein CASSPTSGSYEQYF.